Included here is one T cell receptor beta chain sequence, with context. The antigen is unknown. CDR3 length: 14 residues. Germline loops: CDR1 SGHRS, CDR2 YFSETQ. With 4 bases removed from V and 0 bases from J, the gap between germline ends came to 9 bases. Time point defined: after dendritic cell vaccination, including at tumor progression/relapse. TCRdb keeps only in-frame clones here, not all; method: immunoSEQ multiplex PCR. The sample holds over 75,000 clones; about 81% are singletons and the top ten take approximately 2%. This specimen belongs to a study of glioma-infiltrating T cells after dendritic cell vaccination. Study-level information: Dendritic cell vaccination trial patients had either newly diagnosed or recurrent glioblastoma. Monocyte-derived dendritic cells, cultured 6 to 8 days with IL-4 and GM-CSF, were pulsed with autologous tumor lysate. Points from the study as a whole: Complete blood and tumor specimen sets were limited to few patients.

The TCR comes from a human donor with glioblastoma. The chain has TRBV5-1 and TRBJ2-3; perhaps TRBD1 as D (6 bases). The material was blood, obtained after dendritic cell vaccination. DNA of the CDR3: TGCGCCAGCAGCACAGGACAGAGCACAGATACGCAGTATTTT. It yields the protein CASSTGQSTDTQYF.